This T cell receptor (beta chain) was profiled in a study of OX40 agonist ivuxolimab in advanced cancers. The repertoire was sequenced with immunoSEQ multiplex PCR; TCRdb's copy has only in-frame clones and lacks some. This repertoire shows about 70,000 clones, roughly 78% found once; its top ten account for roughly 4.9%. The CDR3 is 17 residues long. Trimming shortened V by 7 bases and J by 4 bases, and 25 bases separated the two germline ends. In germline, CDR1 is WNHNN, CDR2 SYGVQD (reference sequence). The rearrangement uses TRBV10-1 and TRBJ1-2; weak D call: TRBD1 (6 bases). The sequences come from CD4+ or CD8+ T cells sorted from blood, collected in a trial of the OX40 agonist ivuxolimab. The origin of this receptor is an adult with an advanced solid tumor such as melanoma, head and neck, liver or kidney cancer. CDR3 sequence reads: CASTQAHRDNLCYGYTF. CDR3 bases: TGCGCCAGCACTCAAGCCCACCGGGACAATTTATGCTATGGCTACACCTTC.